Presented here are 30 T cell receptor beta chains from one specimen sequenced in a study of CD8 T cells in Susac syndrome (dated by TCRdb to about 2019). The method was the immunoSEQ multiplex PCR assay. RNA was extracted with the RNeasy kit and 0.5 to 1 ug was reverse transcribed using random hexamers. The raw public reads went through TCRdb reprocessing: fastp at Q25, MiXCR clone calling, in-frame beta chains kept. Every CDR3 protein is listed once, alongside the most common genes and DNA of its rows. The sample profile shows 150,000 to 200,000 distinct CDR3 sequences; 90% to 95% of them were found once. The ten largest clones capture 0.085% to 0.09% of the sample. Sequencing was performed on CD4+ T cells from PBMCs. The origin of the receptors is a human donor with Susac syndrome.

The rearrangement uses TRBV20-1 and TRBJ2-7, with 9 bases fitting TRBD1. Germline values: CDR1 DFQATT, CDR2 SNEGSKA (reference sequence). The junction had 14 bases not matched to a gene; V was cut back by 2 bases and J by 3 bases. The CDR3 is 17 residues long. For the CDR3, the DNA is TGCAGTGCTAGAACCCCGAGGAAGACAGGGGGTATCTACGAGCAGTACTTC. Encoded protein: CSARTPRKTGGIYEQYF.

V gene TRBV30 combines with J gene TRBJ2-7; weak D call: TRBD2 (5 bases). Trimming took 4 bases from V and 5 from J, leaving 15 bases between them. The CDR3 runs to 13 residues. CDR1 is GTSNPN and CDR2 is SVGIG in the germline V gene (reference sequence). CDR3 DNA: TGTGCCTGGAACCCTAGCAGTTCCCACGAGCAGTACTTC. As protein: CAWNPSSSHEQYF.

The chain combines TRBV24-1 with TRBJ1-1; D uncertain. V lost 4 bases, J lost 1 base, and 6 bases lay in between. Looked up from germline, CDR1 is KGHDR and CDR2 is SFDVKD. The CDR3 covers 13 residues. In DNA, the CDR3 is TGTGCCACCAGTGACAGCCGGAACACTGAAGCTTTCTTT. It codes for CATSDSRNTEAFF.

This clonotype was picked up a small number of times. One end of the junction is discordant with germline, which a read error may explain. This chain joins TRBV5-1 and TRBJ2-7, with TRBD1 matching over 9 bases. Germline V gene sequence: CDR1 SGHRS, CDR2 YFSETQ. The CDR3 loop spans 14 amino acids. CDR3 nucleotides: TGTGCCAGTAGTTTGGACAGGGGAACCTACGAGCAGTACTTC. Its protein product is CASSLDRGTYEQYF. The full variable domain, in which reference TRBV5-1 and TRBJ2-7 provide the parts outside the CDR3, is KAGVTQTPRYLIKTRGQQVTLSCSPISGHRSVSWYQQTPGQGLQFLFEYFSETQRNKGNFPGRFSGRQFSNSRSEMNVSTLELGDSALYLCASSLDRGTYEQYFGPGTRLTVT.

The V call is TRBV12-3 or TRBV12-4, the J call TRBJ1-1, with D unresolved. The CDR3 totals 14 residues. V was shortened by 1 base and J by 5 bases, with 11 bases between the two germline ends. The CDR3 region is CASSLGTLGTEAFF. In nucleotides, the CDR3 is TGTGCCAGCAGTTTAGGGACCTTGGGTACTGAAGCTTTCTTT.

This clonotype appeared once. This chain links TRBV30 with TRBJ1-6; D uncertain. V was clipped by 1 base and J by 9 bases, with 10 bases between them. The CDR3 spans 13 residues. Germline-derived CDR1 and CDR2 are GTSNPN and SVGIG (reference sequence). Written as DNA, the CDR3 is TGTGCCTGGAGTGGAACCAGGTCTTCACCCCTCCACTTT. Residues: CAWSGTRSSPLHF.

This clonotype came up once. The CDR3 is CASSLVKEQALGDQPQHF. The CDR3, as DNA: TGTGCCAGCAGCTTAGTGAAGGAGCAGGCCCTGGGGGATCAGCCCCAGCATTTT. The chain has TRBV7-9 and TRBJ1-5, with a weak D call TRBD1 (5 bases). This CDR3 contains 18 residues. The germline CDR1 and CDR2 sequences are SEHNR and FQNEAQ (reference sequence). V was clipped by 1 base and J by 5 bases, with 21 bases between them.

Here the CDR3 reads CASSYDSLSSYNSPLHF. In DNA, the CDR3 is TGTGCCAGCAGTTACGACTCGTTGAGCTCCTATAATTCACCCCTCCACTTT. V and J are TRBV6-5 and TRBJ1-6; D is ambiguous. CDR3 length: 17 amino acids. Trimming cost V 2 bases and J 0 bases, with 11 bases left between them. Germline CDR1 reads MNHEY; CDR2 reads SVGAGI.

The rearrangement links TRBV28 to TRBJ2-7; 8 nucleotides match TRBD1. The junction had 4 bases not matched to a gene; V was cut back by 3 bases and J by 3 bases. The CDR3 totals 14 residues. Germline lookup yields CDR1 MDHEN and CDR2 SYDVKM. CDR3 protein: CASSLWTGYYEQYF. DNA of the CDR3: TGTGCCAGCAGTTTGTGGACAGGGTACTACGAGCAGTACTTC.

The CDR3 bases are TGTGCCAGCAGTTTAGGTCTTCTGTTGCCTTCCTACAATGAGCAGTTCTTC. Its translation: CASSLGLLLPSYNEQFF. The V call is TRBV12-3 or TRBV12-4, the J call TRBJ2-1, with D uncertain. V gave up 1 base and J gave up 1 base, with 14 bases separating them. The length of the CDR3 is 17 residues.

The chain joins TRBV6-5 to TRBJ2-1; no reliable D call. The CDR3 runs 14 residues. Germline CDR1 is MNHEY and CDR2 is SVGAGI. The germline V and J ends were trimmed by 6 bases and 0 bases, with 9 bases remaining between them. DNA of the CDR3: TGTGCCAGCAGCCCCTTTAGCTCCTACAATGAGCAGTTCTTC. Translating gives CASSPFSSYNEQFF.

V usage is TRBV3-1 and J usage is TRBJ2-7; no clear D. Looked up from germline, CDR1 is LGHDT and CDR2 is YNNKEL (reference sequence). The V end was cut by 1 base, the J end by 1 base, with 8 bases between. The CDR3 runs to 14 residues. CDR3 residues: CASSQVPASYEQYF. For the CDR3, the DNA is TGTGCCAGCAGCCAAGTTCCAGCTTCCTACGAGCAGTACTTC.

The chain employs TRBV28 and TRBJ1-5; no clear D gene. In germline, CDR1 is MDHEN, CDR2 SYDVKM. CDR3 length equals 12 residues. Trimming left V 6 bases short and J 6 bases short, with 9 bases between. In nucleotides, the CDR3 is TGTGCCAGCAGCCCAGGAACTCAGCCCCAGCATTTT. It encodes CASSPGTQPQHF.

This chain connects TRBV3-1 to TRBJ1-2; D is ambiguous. Trimming pared 4 bases from V and 6 bases from J, leaving 12 bases between. CDR3 size: 13 residues. Per germline, CDR1 LGHDT and CDR2 YNNKEL (reference sequence). As DNA, the CDR3 is TGTGCCAGCAGCCCGACGGGAAGAAATGGCTACACCTTC. Translating it yields CASSPTGRNGYTF.

Only a few counts were recorded for this clonotype. The rearrangement links TRBV28 to TRBJ2-7; D uncertain. Germline V gene data show CDR1 as MDHEN and CDR2 as SYDVKM. CDR3 size: 13 residues. Between the trimmed V and J ends, which lost 7 bases and 3 bases, there was a span of 13 bases. The CDR3 DNA sequence: TGTGCCAGCAAGGATCCCGGGCGCTACGAGCAGTACTTC. This encodes CASKDPGRYEQYF.

This clonotype was recorded a few times. The chain combines TRBV9 with TRBJ2-1; D not certain. Looked up from germline, CDR1 is SGDLS and CDR2 is YYNGEE. V lost 0 bases and J 1 base, leaving 14 bases between the germline ends. The CDR3 is 17 residues long. CDR3 DNA: TGTGCCAGCAGCGTAGCTTCTACGAGCGTGTCCTACAATGAGCAGTTCTTC. Residues: CASSVASTSVSYNEQFF.

V is TRBV12-3 or TRBV12-4 and J is TRBJ1-1; D gene uncertain. CDR3 size: 17 residues. Trimming removed 3 bases at V and 1 base at J, with 18 bases between. DNA of the CDR3: TGTGCCAGCAGTTTGAGGTCGTACGAGTGGCGGAACACTGAAGCTTTCTTT. As protein: CASSLRSYEWRNTEAFF.

The chain recombines TRBV19 with TRBJ1-5; D is undetermined. This CDR3 has 15 residues. The V gene's germline CDR1 is LNHDA and CDR2 SQIVND (reference sequence). V lost 5 bases to trimming and J lost 11 bases, with 22 bases between them. The CDR3: CASSLGDVIMSTQHF. The CDR3 nucleotides read TGTGCCAGTAGTTTGGGTGACGTTATAATGTCGACCCAGCATTTT.

In its sample, this clonotype was seen a few times. The chain has TRBV4-2 and TRBJ2-2; TRBD2 matches at 9 bases. Per germline, CDR1 LGHNA and CDR2 YNFKEQ. V shed 3 bases, J shed 2 bases, and the junction held 4 bases outside the gene matches. The CDR3 is made up of 16 amino acids. CDR3 in amino acids: CASSQASGANTGELFF. DNA for the CDR3: TGTGCCAGCAGCCAGGCTAGCGGGGCCAACACCGGGGAGCTGTTTTTT.

The genes are TRBV6-5 and TRBJ2-7; 7 bases are a match to TRBD1. Germline-derived CDR1 and CDR2 are MNHEY and SVGAGI. Trimming cost V 5 bases and J 2 bases; bases outside gene matches: 3. This CDR3 has 13 residues. The CDR3: CASSRQGTYEQYF. CDR3 DNA sequence: TGTGCCAGCAGTCGACAGGGCACCTACGAGCAGTACTTC.

The gene calls are TRBV2 and TRBJ1-5; TRBD1 is a possible D gene (6 bases). The germline V and J ends were trimmed by 4 bases and 6 bases, with 19 bases remaining between them. The CDR3 covers 16 residues. The V gene's germline CDR1 is SNHLY and CDR2 FYNNEI. CDR3 in DNA: TGTGCCAGCAGTGGGAGAGACAGGTTACAGGGTCAGCCCCAGCATTTT. Its translation: CASSGRDRLQGQPQHF.

The chain couples TRBV18 to TRBJ2-6; TRBD1 agrees at 7 bases. From germline, CDR1 is KGHSH and CDR2 LQKENI. V was pared by 3 bases and J by 0 bases, with 8 bases of the junction left unmatched. The CDR3 is 18 residues long. CDR3 in DNA: TGTGCCAGCTCACCCCGACAGGGACCATCCTCTGGGGCCAACGTCCTGACTTTC. Its translation is CASSPRQGPSSGANVLTF.

V gene TRBV12-3 or TRBV12-4 combines with J gene TRBJ2-3; no reliable D call. This CDR3 spans 13 amino acids. Trimming left V 6 bases short and J 0 bases short, with 7 bases between. The CDR3 nucleotides are TGTGCCAGCAGGCGTTCTAGCACAGATACGCAGTATTTT. Translating gives CASRRSSTDTQYF.

V is TRBV18 and J is TRBJ2-1, with D tentatively TRBD2 (7 bases). This CDR3 has 16 amino acids. In germline, CDR1 is KGHSH, CDR2 LQKENI. Trimming stripped 3 bases from V and 5 bases from J, with 17 bases between. The CDR3 protein is CASSPRGARKNNEQFF. The CDR3 bases are TGTGCCAGCTCACCTCGGGGGGCCAGGAAAAACAATGAGCAGTTCTTC.

The V call is TRBV7-2, the J call TRBJ2-1, with 10 nucleotides matching TRBD2. Trimming removed 4 bases from V and 2 bases from J; junction bases left unmatched: 2. Per germline, CDR1 SGHTA and CDR2 FQGNSA. The CDR3 spans 15 residues. The CDR3 region is CASSWSGGAYNEQFF. The CDR3 nucleotides are TGTGCCAGCAGCTGGAGCGGGGGGGCCTACAATGAGCAGTTCTTC.

This chain uses TRBV7-9 with TRBJ2-7; 9 nucleotides match TRBD1. Germline V gene data show CDR1 as SEHNR and CDR2 as FQNEAQ (reference sequence). V lost 5 bases and J lost 4; bases outside the gene matches: 6. The CDR3 covers 14 residues. The CDR3 sequence is CASSPGTGYYEQYF. Here the CDR3 DNA reads TGTGCCAGCAGCCCTGGGACAGGGTATTACGAGCAGTACTTC.

The CDR3 sequence is CASSQKNFQETQYF. CDR3 DNA sequence: TGCGCCAGCAGCCAAAAAAACTTCCAAGAGACCCAGTACTTC. The rearrangement uses TRBV4-1 and TRBJ2-5; no clear D gene. V was cut by 2 bases and J by 1 base, with 8 bases left in between. The CDR3 covers 14 residues. Germline CDR1 MGHRA, CDR2 YSYEKL.

This clonotype has only one observation. The chain has TRBV18 and TRBJ1-2, with 10 bases aligning to TRBD1. The CDR3 has 16 amino acids. CDR1 KGHSH and CDR2 LQKENI come from the germline V gene. V trimming: 0 bases; J trimming: 4 bases; junction bases outside the gene matches: 5. CDR3 sequence: CASSPPGDRGLYGYTF. The CDR3 nucleotides read TGTGCCAGCTCACCACCAGGGGACAGGGGCCTCTATGGCTACACCTTC. Full variable domain (remainder filled in from reference TRBV18 and TRBJ1-2): NAGVMQNPRHLVRRRGQEARLRCSPMKGHSHVYWYRQLPEEGLKFMVYLQKENIIDESGMPKERFSAEFPKEGPSILRIQQVVRGDSAAYFCASSPPGDRGLYGYTFGSGTRLTVV.

The chain uses TRBV20-1 and TRBJ2-5; D is ambiguous. With 0 bases removed from V and 7 bases from J, the gap between germline ends came to 6 bases. This CDR3 is built from 11 residues. Germline V gives CDR1 DFQATT, CDR2 SNEGSKA (reference sequence). The CDR3 sequence: CSARDDGTQYF. The CDR3 DNA sequence: TGCAGTGCTAGAGATGACGGGACCCAGTACTTC.

This clonotype was detected once. Compared with germline, one end of the junction differs, possibly owing to a read error. V usage is TRBV11-2 and J usage is TRBJ2-4; 7 bases fit TRBD1. This CDR3 region has 20 residues. Germline lookup yields CDR1 SGHAT and CDR2 FQNNGV. Here the CDR3 reads CASSLEAAGTVPIAKNIQYF. CDR3 DNA sequence: TGTGCCAGCAGCCTAGAGGCCGCCGGGACAGTTCCTATAGCCAAAAACATTCAGTACTTC.